The clone carrying this TCR beta chain was counted a single time. Its matching antigen is unknown. A second PCR, run for 7 to 11 cycles, used a sample-barcoded 5' primer plus a J-beta primer mix. A minimum of 2.5 million CDR3-containing paired-end reads was obtained for each sample. TCRdb reanalysed the 5' RACE reads using MiXCR and keeps one entry per CDR3 protein. In the table there are about 1,000,000 distinct CDR3 sequences, under 55% of which are singletons. The sample originates from a study of blood T cells in healthy people across ages. Overall study results and limits: Per million T cells, TCR beta diversity dropped about linearly as age rose.

There are 14 residues in the CDR3. CDR1 DFQATT and CDR2 SNEGSKA come from the germline V gene (reference sequence). The sequence came from a woman aged 55-75 years in good health. The sample was blood. The J gene is TRBJ1-1, the V gene TRBV20-1; 10 bases match TRBD1. The CDR3 sequence: CRASSGTGEKEAFF. As DNA, the CDR3 is TGCAGAGCCTCTTCCGGGACAGGGGAAAAGGAAGCTTTCTTT.